This T cell receptor (beta chain) was retrieved from a study of glioma-infiltrating T cells. Study-wide results and limits: Gliomas, especially low-grade, showed above-expected tissue-blood divergence; non-neoplastic patients showed below.

Germline values: CDR1 MGHDK, CDR2 SYGVNS. This CDR3 is built from 16 residues. The V end lost 0 bases, the J end lost 10 bases, and 21 bases lay between the germline ends. The iRepertoire nested amplicon-rescue multiplex PCR amplified TCR alpha and beta CDR3s from RNA. Tissue mRNA or PBMC total RNA, about 95-450 ng, went into one-step reverse transcription and amplification. TCRdb passed the multiplex PCR reads through MiXCR, listing each CDR3 protein once. There are around 170,000 distinct CDR3 sequences in the sample; 43% occur only once, and over 4% lies in the top ten. In the case of this clonotype: Its target is not known. Given a much more abundant clone one base away, this may be a read error.

Input material: glioma tissue, nonneoplastic brain tissue, or PBMCs (not recorded which). This chain links TRBV25-1 with TRBJ1-1, with D possibly matching TRBD1 (5 bases). This TCR was recovered from a human donor with low-grade glioma or glioblastoma, undergoing nonglioma brain surgery, or in good health (not recorded which). The CDR3 nucleotides read TGTGCCAGCAGTGAATATGTTGCGACTCAACACGGGGGAGCTTTCTTT. It codes for CASSEYVATQHGGAFF.